This T cell receptor (beta chain) originates from a study of CXCR3-negative and CXCR3-positive naive CD8 T cells. The CDR3 covers 16 residues. In triplicate, each CD8+ T cell subset was sorted at fewer than 350,000 cells per replicate. The naive CD8+ gate required CD45RO-CCR7+CD27+CD95- phenotype. Libraries of TRB cDNA were made by 5' RACE and carried UMIs. TCRdb re-called the 5' RACE reads and catalogs CDR3 proteins one per entry, DNA excluded. The sample totals under 85,000 distinct CDR3 sequences. The J gene is TRBJ2-1, the V gene TRBV12-3 or TRBV12-4; TCRdb's assignment of TRBD2 cannot be checked, as there is no DNA. The source is a human donor in good health. Some clones in this sample may be carry-over from other donors' samples. The sample was naive CXCR3- CD8+ T cells from blood. As for subset: CD45RO-CCR7+CD27+CD95- naive CD8+ T cells lacking CXCR3 (TNR3-). The CDR3 spells CASSLVGWGNYNEQFF.